A selection of T cell receptor beta chains follows, all from one sample in a study of shared clonotypes between healthy human individuals. Profiling relied on immunoSEQ multiplex PCR, and the TCRdb table lists in-frame clones only, not all of them. The profile shows 2 million to 3 million clones, approximately 92% of them singletons. Sequencing used naive CD4+ T cells sorted from blood. These receptor sequences come from a man younger than 35 in good health. Both conserved end residues are part of each CDR3. Clone size is given for some rows only: seen once, a few or many times, or a class if the clone is expanded.

j_call clone_size v_call cdr3_aa
TRBJ1-2 NA TRBV9 CASSVGQGNYGYTF
TRBJ2-7 NA TRBV23-1 CASSHSQGRPYEQYF
TRBJ1-5 NA TRBV19 CASIPQGAGNQPQHF
TRBJ1-4 NA TRBV30 CAWSEGQGNEKLFF
TRBJ2-7 NA TRBV5-4 CASSLKGPRYEQYF
TRBJ1-5 NA TRBV5-7 CASSLEDQPQHF
TRBJ1-6 NA TRBV27 CASSFRTGGNNSPLHF
TRBJ1-1 NA TRBV5-4 CASSHRARGATEAFF
TRBJ2-5 NA TRBV5-4 CASSLDQASNQETQYF
TRBJ2-7 NA TRBV6-5 CASSYRDRGLYEQYF
TRBJ1-1 NA TRBV30 CAWMGTGFPKTEAFF
TRBJ2-4 NA TRBV18 CASSQVEPAKNIQYF
TRBJ2-1 NA TRBV4-1 CASSQGQVFGNEQFF
TRBJ2-7 NA TRBV28 CASSSPGQGAYEQYF
TRBJ1-4 NA TRBV28 CASRPWGTGVEKLFF
TRBJ2-7 NA TRBV6-1 CASRGLAVTYEQYF
TRBJ1-6 NA TRBV30 CAWSVRQGGYSPLHF
TRBJ1-4 NA TRBV7-9 CASSSGTLGGNEKLFF
TRBJ2-5 NA TRBV6-5 CASSYGPGMETQYF
TRBJ2-5 NA TRBV30 CAWSVGLAYRTQYF
TRBJ1-2 NA TRBV6-5 CASKVVERNYGYTF
TRBJ2-7 NA TRBV11-2 CASSLRRGGQGSHEQYF
TRBJ2-5 once TRBV7-2 CASSLGQGKETQYF
TRBJ2-1 NA TRBV5-1 CASSFESAQYNEQFF
TRBJ1-2 NA TRBV18 CASSPQGANGYTF
TRBJ1-2 NA TRBV27 CASSSGGGDVYGYTF
TRBJ2-1 NA TRBV2 CASSSYNEQFF
TRBJ2-7 once TRBV2 CASSESTGPYYEQYF
TRBJ2-2 NA TRBV5-1 CASSLGYAGELFF
TRBJ1-6 NA TRBV5-1 CASSGTSTGYNSPLHF
TRBJ2-1 NA TRBV2 CASSEDLAGAYNEQFF
TRBJ2-7 NA TRBV10-1 CASILETGPPYEQYF
TRBJ2-1 NA TRBV28 CASSDGGSYNEQFF
TRBJ2-7 NA TRBV7-2 CASSFVGSSVEQYF
TRBJ2-1 NA TRBV7-6 CASSLLGGNEQFF
TRBJ2-7 NA TRBV5-1 CASSLEATALIYEQYF
TRBJ2-3 once TRBV4-3 CASSQEGWSTDTQYF
TRBJ1-3 NA TRBV6-1 CASSGLRQGAFGNTIYF
TRBJ1-6 NA TRBV18 CASSPPGQSYNSPLHF
TRBJ1-4 few TRBV27 CASSLIAPNEKLFF
TRBJ1-1 NA TRBV5-3 CARSLWVRGETEAFF
TRBJ2-7 NA TRBV7-9 CASSLGTGPYEQYF
TRBJ2-2 NA TRBV7-8 CASSVSGGPNTGELFF
TRBJ2-1 NA TRBV25-1 CASSEWAGSNEQFF
TRBJ1-4 NA TRBV28 CASSSGTGRAANEKLFF
TRBJ2-3 NA TRBV5-4 CASSLGTSGTSDTQYF
TRBJ1-2 once TRBV5-4 CASSLGQEYGYTF
TRBJ2-1 NA TRBV2 CASSVLAGGGQFF
TRBJ1-2 few TRBV30 CAWSRPAGFYGYTF
TRBJ2-7 once TRBV6-4 CASTGSPYEQYF
TRBJ1-6 NA TRBV10-3 CAISDLYSNSPLHF
TRBJ2-5 few TRBV7-6 CASSLVASGLYQETQYF